This entry lists 16 T cell receptor beta chains sequenced from one sample in a study of vaccination and CD4 T cells after COVID-19. Scientists ran DNA taken from cultured CD4+ T cells through the Oncomine TCR Beta short-read assay for sequencing. Each CDR3 protein gets one entry after TCRdb re-called the PCR reads with MiXCR. The repertoire holds roughly 14,000 distinct CDR3 sequences, with less than 70% as singletons. No antigen has been identified for these receptors. Treatment meaning: roughly nine-day PBMC culture with coronavirus spike peptide pools or control peptides (ViraFEST assay). The sample comprised CD4+ T cells from blood, cultured in vitro. The receptors stem from a human donor who had recovered from COVID-19.

This clonotype has a single count. The genes are TRBV24-1 and TRBJ1-2; D is undetermined. Trimming removed 2 bases at V and 7 bases at J, with 10 bases between. The CDR3 sequence is 13 residues long. Germline V gene data show CDR1 as KGHDR and CDR2 as SFDVKD. Written as DNA, the CDR3 is TGTGCCACCAGTGATTCACACGACGCTGGCTACACCTTC. It encodes CATSDSHDAGYTF.

This clonotype was counted between two and nine times. The chain combines TRBV6-5 with TRBJ1-2; 10 bases line up with TRBD1. The CDR3 contains 14 residues. CDR1 is MNHEY, CDR2 SVGAGI, per germline. Unmatched junction bases numbered 2, after V lost 0 bases and J lost 7 bases. As DNA, the CDR3 is TGTGCCAGCAGTTACTCTGACAGGGGGCTTGGCTACACCTTC. This codes for CASSYSDRGLGYTF.

V is TRBV5-5 and J is TRBJ1-6; D uncertain. V was trimmed by 3 bases and J by 8 bases, leaving 9 bases between them. Germline V gene sequence: CDR1 SGHKS, CDR2 YYEKEE (reference sequence). This CDR3 region has 13 residues. The CDR3 DNA is TGTGCCAGCAGCTCCGAACCTTATTCACCCCTCCACTTT. Translation: CASSSEPYSPLHF.

CDR3 nucleotides: TGTGCCAGCAGTTTCGGACCAAGACAGGGGGAGAGAAGCAATCAGCCCCAGCATTTT. It translates to CASSFGPRQGERSNQPQHF. The gene calls are TRBV28 and TRBJ1-5; 9 nucleotides match TRBD1. The CDR3 runs to 19 residues. V was clipped by 3 bases and J by 1 base; unmatched bases: 13. CDR1 and CDR2 from the germline V gene are MDHEN and SYDVKM.

This clonotype was counted a few times. The J gene is TRBJ2-7, the V gene TRBV20-1; D is ambiguous. Trimming left V 0 bases short and J 0 bases short, with 6 bases between. The CDR3 has 13 residues. Germline-derived CDR1 and CDR2 are DFQATT and SNEGSKA (reference sequence). In DNA, the CDR3 is TGCAGTGCTAGAGAAGCGAGCTCCTACGAGCAGTACTTC. It codes for CSAREASSYEQYF.

The V gene is TRBV28, the J gene TRBJ1-5, with unresolved D. V was shortened by 3 bases and J by 5 bases, with 8 bases between the two germline ends. CDR1 is MDHEN and CDR2 is SYDVKM in the germline V gene. This CDR3 is 13 amino acids long. CDR3 in DNA: TGTGCCAGCAGTTTGGACCCTTATCAGCCCCAGCATTTT. Translating gives CASSLDPYQPQHF.

In its sample, this clonotype ranks as medium-sized. The chain's CDR3 is CATSHGPPGTGLNEKLFF. CDR3 bases: TGTGCCACCAGCCACGGGCCCCCAGGGACAGGGCTTAATGAAAAACTGTTTTTT. V gene TRBV15 combines with J gene TRBJ1-4; 9 bases agree with TRBD1. The CDR3 is made up of 18 amino acids. V shed 5 bases, J shed 4 bases, and the junction held 14 bases outside the gene matches. From germline, CDR1 is LNHNV and CDR2 YYDKDF (reference sequence).

J is TRBJ2-2 and V is TRBV20-1, with D perhaps assigned TRBD1 or TRBD2 (5 bases each). The CDR3 contains 16 residues. The germline V gene has CDR1 DFQATT and CDR2 SNEGSKA (reference sequence). With 0 bases removed from V and 3 bases from J, the gap between germline ends came to 14 bases. CDR3 sequence reads: CSARDIGTEHTGELFF. CDR3 in DNA: TGCAGTGCTAGAGATATCGGGACCGAACACACCGGGGAGCTGTTTTTT.

This clonotype was observed a single time. The chain uses TRBV2 and TRBJ2-7, with 8 bases identical to TRBD1. Germline trimming cut 7 bases from V and 3 bases from J; bases unmatched to any gene: 11. Germline V gives CDR1 SNHLY, CDR2 FYNNEI. The CDR3 is made up of 15 amino acids. This chain's CDR3 is CASNPLGQASYEQYF. The CDR3 DNA sequence: TGTGCCAGCAATCCCTTGGGACAGGCTAGCTACGAGCAGTACTTC.

This clonotype appeared a single time. The V call is TRBV11-2, the J call TRBJ2-5; D is possibly TRBD2 (6 bases). There are 13 residues in the CDR3. V lost 5 bases and J 5 bases, leaving 12 bases between the germline ends. Germline values: CDR1 SGHAT, CDR2 FQNNGV. CDR3 residues: CASSPPGVETQYF. For the CDR3, the DNA is TGTGCCAGCAGCCCCCCGGGGGTCGAGACCCAGTACTTC.

This chain connects TRBV10-1 to TRBJ1-4; a possible D gene is TRBD1 (6 bases). CDR1 and CDR2 (germline): WNHNN, SYGVQD (reference sequence). The V end lost 8 bases, the J end lost 11 bases, and 18 bases lay between the germline ends. The length of the CDR3 is 13 residues. CDR3 DNA: TGCGCCAGCGGGGGCGGGGACCGGCTTAAACTGTTTTTT. As protein: CASGGGDRLKLFF.

In DNA form, the CDR3 reads TGTGCCAGCAGCGTAGTCCCGTCGGGTAATCGGGAGCAGTTCTTC. Residues: CASSVVPSGNREQFF. The chain joins TRBV9 to TRBJ2-1; D ambiguous. The germline CDR1 and CDR2 sequences are SGDLS and YYNGEE. Trimming removed 0 bases from V and 10 bases from J, with 17 bases in between. This CDR3 is 15 amino acids long.

The chain uses TRBV5-4 and TRBJ1-1, with D perhaps matching TRBD1 (5 bases). The CDR3 has 15 amino acids. The V gene's germline CDR1 is SGHNT and CDR2 YYREEE (reference sequence). V lost 0 bases and J lost 5, with 14 bases in between. The CDR3: CASSLAGGGRTEAFF. In nucleotides, the CDR3 is TGTGCCAGCAGCTTGGCCGGGGGGGGGAGGACTGAAGCTTTCTTT.

The chain uses TRBV7-9 and TRBJ1-2; D unclear. The length of the CDR3 is 12 residues. V lost 4 bases and J lost 5, with 8 bases in between. Germline V gene sequence: CDR1 SEHNR, CDR2 FQNEAQ (reference sequence). This CDR3 is CASSSYSYGYTF. The CDR3 DNA follows: TGTGCCAGCAGCTCATACAGTTATGGCTACACCTTC.

The genes are TRBV5-6 and TRBJ1-2, with D possibly matching TRBD1 (5 bases). Germline CDR1 is SGHDT and CDR2 is YYEEEE. The V and J ends lost 5 bases and 4 bases respectively, with 9 bases between them. This CDR3 contains 12 residues. CDR3 region: CASRQGTYGYTF. CDR3 nucleotide sequence: TGTGCCAGCAGGCAGGGTACCTATGGCTACACCTTC.

V and J are TRBV7-2 and TRBJ1-1; possible D gene TRBD1, 6 bases. This CDR3 has 15 amino acids. Germline loops: CDR1 SGHTA, CDR2 FQGNSA. V lost 5 bases, J lost 2 bases, and 15 bases lay in between. The CDR3 nucleotides read TGTGCCAGCAGCACGAGGGGGGGAGGTAACACTGAAGCTTTCTTT. This encodes CASSTRGGGNTEAFF.